The clone carrying this T cell receptor beta chain was counted only a few times. Its antigen is undetermined. TCR cDNA libraries came from RNA via a modified published protocol. One entry per CDR3 protein results from TCRdb running MiXCR on the 5' RACE reads. The data show 300,000 to 450,000 distinct CDR3 sequences, with about 28% seen just once and 6.1% held by the top ten. Likely shared infections and vaccines: all three twin pairs were reared together. This entry belongs to a study of identical twins' blood T cells. Regarding the study as a whole: Twins shared about as many clonotypes as their cloneset sizes predicted.

Germline lookup yields CDR1 DFQATT and CDR2 SNEGSKA (reference sequence). The CDR3 extends over 10 amino acids. V lost 5 bases and J 6 bases, leaving 7 bases between the germline ends. The source is a woman aged 18 to 55 in good health. The chain couples TRBV20-1 to TRBJ1-2; D uncertain. The material sequenced was PBMCs. CDR3 loop: CSALRDGYTF. The CDR3 DNA reads TGCAGTGCTCTCCGGGATGGCTACACCTTC.